This T cell receptor beta chain originates from a study of T cell responses to AZD1222 COVID-19 vaccine. The CDR3 is made up of 11 amino acids. Trimming left V 3 bases short and J 13 bases short, with 10 bases between. This table comes from immunoSEQ multiplex PCR, and its TCRdb copy is limited to in-frame clones, with some not included. The data contain fewer than 200,000 clones, about 91% of them seen just once; the ten biggest clones take up 11%. Whether given at about 4 or about 12 weeks, second doses were pooled. Source: peripheral blood, taken 28 days after the second AZD1222 dose. This clonotype originated in an adult who received the AZD1222 COVID-19 vaccine. This rearrangement joins TRBV12-3 or TRBV12-4 to TRBJ2-4; D may be TRBD2 (5 bases). Here the CDR3 reads CASSLEVFQYF. In nucleotides, the CDR3 is TGTGCCAGCAGTTTGGAGGTTTTCCAGTACTTC.